This T cell receptor beta chain originates from a study of blood T cell repertoires in COVID-19. Study information: Researchers got acute and convalescent COVID-19 samples from the United States, Italy and Spain.

The germline V and J ends were trimmed by 1 base and 3 bases, with 10 bases remaining between them. This CDR3 has 14 residues. From germline, CDR1 is SGHRS and CDR2 YFSETQ. Profiling relied on immunoSEQ multiplex PCR, and the TCRdb table lists in-frame clones only, not all of them. The sample has tens of thousands of clones, around 90% seen once. The sample was peripheral blood. The chain joins TRBV5-1 to TRBJ1-1; D might be TRBD1 (6 bases). The TCR was taken from a man in his 60s with COVID-19, enrolled during active disease. In DNA, the CDR3 is TGCGCCAGCAGCTTGCAACAGGGTGACACTGAAGCTTTCTTT. It translates to CASSLQQGDTEAFF.